This TCR beta chain emerged from a study of shared clonotypes between healthy human individuals. Study results and caveats: Some naive CD4 clonotypes, around 5%, turned up in common across several donors. Unshared clonotypes carried lower generation probabilities than those common to all four donors.

Cells designated naive CD8 were CD45RO-negative and were positively selected for CCR7, with terminally differentiated effector memory CD45RA+ cells excluded. Some clones are missing from TCRdb's copy, which holds only in-frame ones; the method was immunoSEQ multiplex PCR. This sample yields roughly 810,000 clones, of which 95% to 97% are seen a single time; under 0.3% belongs to the top ten. V lost 3 bases to trimming and J lost 8 bases; unmatched junction nucleotides: 8. CDR1 is WSHSY and CDR2 is SAAADI in the germline V gene. The CDR3 extends over 15 amino acids. Points on this clone: Its antigen is unknown.

The chain has TRBV10-2 and TRBJ2-1; 9 bases are a match to TRBD2. This TCR derives from a man aged 30-40 years in good health. Sequencing was done on a sample of naive CD8+ T cells sorted from blood. CDR3 sequence (DNA): TGCGCCAGCAGTGACCCCGGGACTAGCTTCTATGAGCAGTTCTTC. It encodes CASSDPGTSFYEQFF.